This T cell receptor beta chain was captured by sequencing in a study of blood T cells in healthy people across ages. Study-wide results and limits: Compared with aged donors, long-lived donors showed fewer expanded clones, suggesting selection.

A second roughly 6 to 12 cycle PCR used barcoded and J-beta primers. Researchers report that a template-switch adaptor with 12 random nucleotides tagged each cDNA molecule. TCRdb independently ran MiXCR on the 5' RACE reads; one entry per CDR3 protein. The profile covers 650,000 to 950,000 distinct CDR3 sequences, with roughly 44% appearing a single time and under 20% taken by the ten largest. Caucasian, healthy and from Russia, the donors were aged between roughly 6 and 95. Isolating PBMCs gave at least 6 million of these cells per sample. This clonotype was found a few times. The antigen is unknown. The CDR3 sequence is 13 residues long. Germline lookup yields CDR1 DFQATT and CDR2 SNEGSKA (reference sequence). V was clipped by 3 bases and J by 7 bases, with 12 bases between them.

The receptor's source is a man aged 55 to 70 in good health. The chain links TRBV20-1 to TRBJ1-4; D is perhaps TRBD1 (6 bases). The sample was blood. CDR3 region: CSASQGLVEKLFF. The CDR3, as DNA: TGCAGTGCTAGCCAGGGGCTCGTTGAAAAACTGTTTTTT.